These T cell receptor beta chains were read from a single sample in a study of blood T cell repertoires in COVID-19. Some clones are missing from TCRdb's copy, which holds only in-frame ones; the method was immunoSEQ multiplex PCR. This table has 250,000 to 350,000 clones, around 82% appearing once. The sample was peripheral blood. These receptors all come from a person aged 65 to 79 with COVID-19, enrolled during active disease. CDR3s include the opening cysteine and the closing phenylalanine or tryptophan. D genes are given only for firm matches. Size is stated for part of the rows, as once, few or many counts, or as a class when the clone is expanded.

j_gene | abundance | d_gene | v_gene | CDR3nt | CDR3aa
TRBJ2-1 | - | TRBD1 | TRBV5-4 | TGTGCCAGCAGCTTGACAGGGGTGGCTGAGCAGTTCTTC | CASSLTGVAEQFF
TRBJ1-3 | - | - | TRBV4-1 | TGCGCCAGCAGCGTCCGGACTCCTGGAAACACCATATATTTT | CASSVRTPGNTIYF
TRBJ2-3 | few | - | TRBV7-9 | TGTGCCAGCAGCCCCCTCCTCCCTATGCTAGCAGGTAGAGATACGCAGTATTTT | CASSPLLPMLAGRDTQYF
TRBJ1-3 | - | - | TRBV19 | TGTGCCAGTAGTCAACCGGGACACAGTGGAAACACCATATATTTT | CASSQPGHSGNTIYF
TRBJ2-1 | - | TRBD1 | TRBV3-1/TRBV3-2 | TGTGCCAGCAGCCCCGCCGGGACAGGGGTCTACAATGAGCAGTTCTTC | CASSPAGTGVYNEQFF
TRBJ2-5 | few | TRBD1 | TRBV7-9 | TGTGCCAGCAGCAAACGGACAGGGACGCAAGAGACCCAGTACTTC | CASSKRTGTQETQYF
TRBJ2-3 | - | TRBD1 | TRBV5-6 | TGTGCCAGCAGCTTGGGCCGGGACAGGGACACAGATACGCAGTATTTT | CASSLGRDRDTDTQYF
TRBJ1-2 | few | - | TRBV28 | TGTGCCAGCAGTTCAGGGCAGGGATACTATGGCTACACCTTC | CASSSGQGYYGYTF
TRBJ2-5 | - | - | TRBV7-3 | TGTGCCAGCAGCTTGTCTAGTCGCGAGACCCAGTACTTC | CASSLSSRETQYF
TRBJ2-2 | - | TRBD1 | TRBV15 | TGTGCCACCAGCAGATCCAGGGGGCAGAACACCGGGGAGCTGTTTTTT | CATSRSRGQNTGELFF
TRBJ2-1 | - | TRBD2 | TRBV7-3 | TGTGCCAGCAGCCTACATAGCGGGGGCCTCCTGTTTGAGCAGTTCTTC | CASSLHSGGLLFEQFF
TRBJ1-1 | - | TRBD1 | TRBV6-2/TRBV6-3 | TGTGCCAGCAGCCGGCGAGGGGGCGTCAACACTGAAGCTTTCTTT | CASSRRGGVNTEAFF
TRBJ1-1 | - | - | TRBV28 | TGTGCCAGCAGTTCCCCCGCGGGGAACACTGAAGCTTTCTTT | CASSSPAGNTEAFF
TRBJ1-1 | - | - | TRBV4-1 | TGCGCCAGCAGCCATACCTTACAAGGAGGTGACACTGAAGCTTTCTTT | CASSHTLQGGDTEAFF
TRBJ2-5 | - | - | TRBV7-2 | TGTGCCAGCAGCTTAGGTGTAGGTGGAGTGTTTGAGACCCAGTACTTC | CASSLGVGGVFETQYF
TRBJ2-7 | - | TRBD2 | TRBV7-9 | TGTGCCAGCAGCACGACCGGGACTAGCGAAACCTACGAGCAGTACTTC | CASSTTGTSETYEQYF
TRBJ1-1 | once | - | TRBV18 | TGTGCCAGCTCACCAGCATTGAGACATTCGAACACTGAAGCTTTCTTT | CASSPALRHSNTEAFF
TRBJ2-1 | - | - | TRBV14 | TGTGCCAGCAGCCAAGAGTTGAGGGCTGCCTACAATGAGCAGTTCTTC | CASSQELRAAYNEQFF
TRBJ1-2 | - | TRBD1 | TRBV9 | TGTGCCAGCAGCGTAGCGGAATTGGGGCAGGGGGAGCGTGATGGCTACACCTTC | CASSVAELGQGERDGYTF
TRBJ1-1 | - | - | TRBV28 | TGTGCCACTAGGGGGAACACTGAAGCTTTCTTT | CATRGNTEAFF
TRBJ1-4 | few | - | TRBV18 | TGTGCCAGCCGCCAAGAGGAAAATGAAAAACTGTTTTTT | CASRQEENEKLFF
TRBJ1-2 | - | - | TRBV27 | TGTGCCAGCAGTTTTCTGTCCGGACGGGAGGGCTATGGCTACACCTTC | CASSFLSGREGYGYTF
TRBJ2-3 | once | TRBD2 | TRBV2 | TGTGCCGGATTGACTAGCGGGGCGACCACAGATACGCAGTATTTT | CAGLTSGATTDTQYF
TRBJ1-3 | - | TRBD1 | TRBV2 | TGTGCCAGCAGTGGGTTCCGGGACAGGGGGCCTGGAAACACCATATATTTT | CASSGFRDRGPGNTIYF
TRBJ2-3 | - | TRBD2 | TRBV6-5 | TGTGCCAGCAGTTCCCAGGGACTAGTAAGCGATACGCAGTATTTT | CASSSQGLVSDTQYF
TRBJ1-2 | - | TRBD1 | TRBV28 | TGTGCCAGCAGTTTATTTAGGGGACAGGGGTTTGGCTACACCTTC | CASSLFRGQGFGYTF
TRBJ1-1 | - | - | TRBV6-5 | TGTGCCAGCAGTTTCGCCCTGACAGGTACGGCAACTGAAGCTTTCTTT | CASSFALTGTATEAFF
TRBJ1-3 | - | - | TRBV11-2 | TGTGCCAGCAGCCCCCAGGGAAACACCATATATTTT | CASSPQGNTIYF
TRBJ2-7 | - | TRBD1 | TRBV6-1 | TGTGCCAGCAGTGGGAAGGACAGGGGCGTTTCGCTTCACGAGCAGTACTTC | CASSGKDRGVSLHEQYF
TRBJ2-1 | - | - | TRBV9 | TGTGCCAGCAGCGTCGACCCAACAGGGGGGGCCTTGGATGAGCAGTTCTTC | CASSVDPTGGALDEQFF
TRBJ1-2 | - | - | TRBV19 | TGTGCCAGTAGTTACACAGGGCAAGCCTATGGCTACACCTTC | CASSYTGQAYGYTF
TRBJ2-6 | - | - | TRBV5-1 | TGCGCCAGCAGCCCCTTAGGGGCCAACGTCCTGACTTTC | CASSPLGANVLTF
TRBJ2-7 | - | TRBD2 | TRBV11-1 | TGTGCCAGCAGCTTAGATAGCGGGAGAGGTCGCGACGAGCAGTACTTC | CASSLDSGRGRDEQYF
TRBJ2-1 | few | TRBD2 | TRBV2 | TGTGCCAGCAGGGCCCTTAGCGGGGGGAAATACAATGAGCAGTTCTTC | CASRALSGGKYNEQFF
TRBJ1-1 | - | TRBD1 | TRBV5-1 | TGCGCCAGCAGCCCCGTCGGCCTGACAGGGGAGAACACTGAAGCTTTCTTT | CASSPVGLTGENTEAFF
TRBJ2-5 | - | TRBD2 | TRBV3-1/TRBV3-2 | TGTGCCAGCAGCCTTCTAGCGGGGGTTGAGACCCAGTACTTC | CASSLLAGVETQYF
TRBJ2-3 | - | TRBD2 | TRBV10-3 | TGTGCCCTTAGCGGGGGATCGTTGACAGATACGCAGTATTTT | CALSGGSLTDTQYF
TRBJ1-5 | - | - | TRBV19 | TGTGCCAGTAACGCGGCGAGCGGCTCCCAGCCCCAGCATTTT | CASNAASGSQPQHF
TRBJ1-1 | - | - | TRBV28 | TGTGCCAGCAGAACCGAGATTTGGACTGAAGCTTTCTTT | CASRTEIWTEAFF
TRBJ1-1 | once | - | TRBV13 | TGTGCCAGCAGCTTAGGTGTTTTCCGAGTAAACACTGAAGCTTTCTTT | CASSLGVFRVNTEAFF
TRBJ1-5 | - | TRBD1 | TRBV5-1 | TGCGCCAGCAGCTTAACAGGGGGGAATCAGCCCCAGCATTTT | CASSLTGGNQPQHF
TRBJ2-7 | - | TRBD1 | TRBV7-2 | TGTGCCAGCAGCTTAAGACGAGGACAGGGTATCCCCTACGAGCAGTACTTC | CASSLRRGQGIPYEQYF
TRBJ2-3 | - | TRBD2 | TRBV6-4 | TGTGCCAGCAGTACCATAGCGGGGGGCACAGATACGCAGTATTTT | CASSTIAGGTDTQYF
TRBJ2-4 | - | - | TRBV6-6 | TGTGCCAGCAGGGGGGGGGCAGGGTTAGCCAAAAACATTCAGTACTTC | CASRGGAGLAKNIQYF
TRBJ2-3 | - | TRBD1 | TRBV27 | TGTGCCAGCAGCTCGCGAGGGGGCCCAGTAAGCACAGATACGCAGTATTTT | CASSSRGGPVSTDTQYF
TRBJ2-5 | - | - | TRBV5-4 | TGTGCCAGCAGCTTGTGGCCAGGGGAAGAGACCCAGTACTTC | CASSLWPGEETQYF
TRBJ2-7 | - | - | TRBV4-2 | TGTGCCAGCAGCCAAGATCTAGAAAGCTCCTACGAGCAGTACTTC | CASSQDLESSYEQYF
TRBJ2-2 | - | TRBD2 | TRBV7-8 | TGTGCCAGCAGCTTAATAGCGGGTACCGGGGAGCTGTTTTTT | CASSLIAGTGELFF
TRBJ2-3 | - | - | TRBV24-1 | TGTGCCACCAGTGGTCGTCCGGACTTAGATACGCAGTATTTT | CATSGRPDLDTQYF
TRBJ2-3 | - | TRBD1 | TRBV18 | TGTGCCAGCTCACTGGACAGGGAGAGGACAGATACGCAGTATTTT | CASSLDRERTDTQYF
TRBJ1-3 | - | TRBD1 | TRBV5-5 | TGTGCCAGCAGGACCGGGACAGGGATGTTGGACACCATATATTTT | CASRTGTGMLDTIYF
TRBJ2-3 | - | TRBD1 | TRBV14 | TGTGCCAGCAGCTTCGGACAGGGCACAGATACGCAGTATTTT | CASSFGQGTDTQYF
TRBJ2-7 | - | TRBD2 | TRBV7-8 | TGTGCCAGCAGCCCGGGGGGGCTTTCCTACGAGCAGTACTTC | CASSPGGLSYEQYF